Below, 5 T cell receptor beta chains from the same sample are listed, as sequenced in a study of T-cell reconstitution after alpha-beta-depleted transplantation in children. Preparing the TCRbeta library involved the use of unique molecular identifiers. TCRdb reprocessed the PCR reads with MiXCR, giving one entry per CDR3 protein. The sample lists hundreds of thousands of distinct CDR3 sequences; 15% to 20% were seen once. This specimen consisted of PBMCs, mostly from graft donor cells, obtained 360 days after TCRalphabeta/CD19-depleted stem cell transplant. All receptors derive from a male patient between 10 and 17 years old who had a stem cell transplant for acute lymphoblastic leukemia, so the T cells may come from the graft donor.

The table lists this clonotype with a few counts. The chain uses TRBV5-1 and TRBJ2-7, with 7 bases identical to TRBD1. Germline V gene sequence: CDR1 SGHRS, CDR2 YFSETQ. This CDR3 has 15 residues. After removal of 3 bases from V and 4 bases from J, the junction contained 10 bases not matched to a gene. This CDR3 is CASSSRTGPGYEQYF. The CDR3 DNA reads TGCGCCAGCAGCTCCCGGACAGGCCCCGGTTACGAGCAGTACTTC.

CDR3: CASKSSENEQFF. Written as DNA, the CDR3 is TGCGCCAGCAAGTCTAGTGAAAATGAGCAGTTCTTC. The chain combines TRBV5-1 with TRBJ2-1; no firm D call. The CDR3 runs 12 residues. Germline assignment: CDR1 SGHRS and CDR2 YFSETQ. V was cut by 6 bases and J by 7 bases, with 11 bases left in between.

The gene calls are TRBV5-1 and TRBJ2-1, with D uncertain. The CDR3 covers 12 residues. The V and J ends lost 0 bases and 10 bases respectively, with 8 bases between them. Germline-derived CDR1 and CDR2 are SGHRS and YFSETQ. DNA for the CDR3: TGCGCCAGCAGCTTGGCCCCTGACGAGCAGTTCTTC. Amino acid sequence: CASSLAPDEQFF. The variable domain in full, completed from reference TRBV5-1 and TRBJ2-1, reads KAGVTQTPRYLIKTRGQQVTLSCSPISGHRSVSWYQQTPGQGLQFLFEYFSETQRNKGNFPGRFSGRQFSNSRSEMNVSTLELGDSALYLCASSLAPDEQFFGPGTRLTVL.

The rearrangement links TRBV14 to TRBJ2-3; no firm D call. CDR3 length equals 17 residues. Germline V gene data show CDR1 as SGHDN and CDR2 as FVKESK. Trimming shortened V by 1 base and J by 1 base, and 15 bases separated the two germline ends. DNA for the CDR3: TGTGCCAGCAGCCAAGTTGCAGGACCTTTCGGCACAGATACGCAGTATTTT. Protein product: CASSQVAGPFGTDTQYF. Looking up the rest from reference TRBV14 and TRBJ2-3 gives the full variable domain: EAGVTQFPSHSVIEKGQTVTLRCDPISGHDNLYWYRRVMGKEIKFLLHFVKESKQDESGMPNNRFLAERTGGTYSTLKVQPAELEDSGVYFCASSQVAGPFGTDTQYFGPGTRLTVL.

Worth noting for this clonotype: The junction does not match germline at one end; this may be a read error. This chain uses TRBV14 with TRBJ2-1, with D perhaps matching TRBD1 or TRBD2 (5 bases each). The V gene's germline CDR1 is SGHDN and CDR2 FVKESK. This CDR3 has 15 amino acids. The CDR3 DNA follows: TGTGTCAGCAGCCCGGGACCTTCCCCCTGGAATGAGCAGTTCTTC. Translated, it gives CVSSPGPSPWNEQFF. Full variable domain (outside the CDR3, taken from reference TRBV14 and TRBJ2-1): EAGVTQFPSHSVIEKGQTVTLRCDPISGHDNLYWYRRVMGKEIKFLLHFVKESKQDESGMPNNRFLAERTGGTYSTLKVQPAELEDSGVYFCVSSPGPSPWNEQFFGPGTRLTVL.